The rows below give T cell receptor beta chains drawn from one sample of a study of cytomegalovirus exposure and HLA in healthy donors. The table came from immunoSEQ multiplex PCR; TCRdb's copy has only in-frame clones and leaves some out. Of 95,000 to 110,000 clones in the sample, over 65% are singletons; the top ten hold roughly 1.8%. The sequencing input was PBMCs. All receptors derive from a woman aged 35 to 49 in good health and CMV-seronegative. CDR3s include the opening cysteine and the closing phenylalanine or tryptophan. The D gene is left open where the match is weak. The size field is filled for only some rows; it gives once, few, many or a size class.

TGTGCCAGCGGACTAGCGGGTTACAATGAGCAGTTCTTC	CASGLAGYNEQFF	13	TRBV2	TRBD2	TRBJ2-1	NA
TGTGCCAGCAGCTTGGGACAAGTCAGACGTACCGGGGAGCTGTTTTTT	CASSLGQVRRTGELFF	16	TRBV7-6	NA	TRBJ2-2	few
TGTGCCAGCAGTGGCCGGGACAGGGCGTCCTACGAGCAGTACTTC	CASSGRDRASYEQYF	15	TRBV27	TRBD1	TRBJ2-7	NA
TGTGCCAGCAGCTTGGCCGGGGAAGGCTCCTACGAGCAGTACTTC	CASSLAGEGSYEQYF	15	TRBV5-4	NA	TRBJ2-7	NA
TGCGCCAGCAGCCAGGTAATACAGGAGGAAGCTTTCTTT	CASSQVIQEEAFF	13	TRBV4-1	NA	TRBJ1-1	NA
TGTGCCAGTAGTCCAGGGGTCACCGGGGAGCTGTTTTTT	CASSPGVTGELFF	13	TRBV19	NA	TRBJ2-2	NA
TGCGCCAGCAGCCGAGAGCGGGGGGACAATGAGCAGTTCTTC	CASSRERGDNEQFF	14	TRBV5-1	TRBD2	TRBJ2-1	NA
TGTGCCAGCAGTTACTCTAGGGGGCGAGCTGGAAACACCATATATTTT	CASSYSRGRAGNTIYF	16	TRBV28	TRBD1	TRBJ1-3	NA
TGCGCCAGCAGCGCCCAAGGACAGGGGTACGAGCAGTACTTC	CASSAQGQGYEQYF	14	TRBV5-1	TRBD1	TRBJ2-7	NA
TGTGCCAGCAGCCCAGGGACAGGGAACAGCGAGACCCAGTACTTC	CASSPGTGNSETQYF	15	TRBV6-5	TRBD1	TRBJ2-5	NA
TGTGCCAGCAGGGGTAGCCAAAAGCAGTACTTC	CASRGSQKQYF	11	TRBV28	NA	TRBJ2-7	NA
TGTGCCAGCAGTTACCGCGGGGCCGGGGCCCCAGATACGCAGTATTTT	CASSYRGAGAPDTQYF	16	TRBV6-5	NA	TRBJ2-3	NA
TGTGCCAGCAGTGCCGCCGGGACTAGCGGGAGCAATGAGCAGTTCTTC	CASSAAGTSGSNEQFF	16	TRBV27	TRBD2	TRBJ2-1	NA
TGTGCCAGCATCGCGGGACTAGTGAGATCCGAAGAGACCCAGTACTTC	CASIAGLVRSEETQYF	16	TRBV2	TRBD2	TRBJ2-5	few
TGTGCCATTAACCTGGACGGCGGACTGACCGGGGAGCTGTTTTTT	CAINLDGGLTGELFF	15	TRBV6-1	NA	TRBJ2-2	NA
TGTGCCAGCAGTTTAGGACAGACCTACGAGCAGTACTTC	CASSLGQTYEQYF	13	TRBV27	NA	TRBJ2-7	NA